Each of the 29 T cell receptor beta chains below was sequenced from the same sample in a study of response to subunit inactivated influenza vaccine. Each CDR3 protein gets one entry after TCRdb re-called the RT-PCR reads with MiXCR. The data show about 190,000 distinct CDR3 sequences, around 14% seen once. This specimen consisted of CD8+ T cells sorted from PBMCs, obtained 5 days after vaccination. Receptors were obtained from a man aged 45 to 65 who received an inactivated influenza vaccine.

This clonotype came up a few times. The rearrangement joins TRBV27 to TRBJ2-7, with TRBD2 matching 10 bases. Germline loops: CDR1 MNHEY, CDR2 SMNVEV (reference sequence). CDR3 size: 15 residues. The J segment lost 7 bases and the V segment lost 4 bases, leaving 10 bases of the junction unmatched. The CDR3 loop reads CASSSSLAGAGEQYF. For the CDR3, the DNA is TGTGCCAGCAGTTCAAGTCTAGCGGGAGCGGGGGAGCAGTACTTC.

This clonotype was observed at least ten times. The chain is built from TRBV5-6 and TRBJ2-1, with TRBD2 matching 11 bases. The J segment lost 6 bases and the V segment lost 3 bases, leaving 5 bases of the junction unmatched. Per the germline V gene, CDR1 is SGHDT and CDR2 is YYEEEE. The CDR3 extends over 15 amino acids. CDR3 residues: CASSYGTSGINEQFF. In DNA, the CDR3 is TGTGCCAGCAGCTACGGGACTAGCGGTATCAATGAGCAGTTCTTC.

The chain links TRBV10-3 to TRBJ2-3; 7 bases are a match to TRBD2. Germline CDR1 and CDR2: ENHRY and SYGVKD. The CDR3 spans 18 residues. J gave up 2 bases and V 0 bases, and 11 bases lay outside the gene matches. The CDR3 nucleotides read TGTGCCATCAGTGAGTCTTGGCTAGCGGAAATCCCCACAGATACGCAGTATTTT. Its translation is CAISESWLAEIPTDTQYF.

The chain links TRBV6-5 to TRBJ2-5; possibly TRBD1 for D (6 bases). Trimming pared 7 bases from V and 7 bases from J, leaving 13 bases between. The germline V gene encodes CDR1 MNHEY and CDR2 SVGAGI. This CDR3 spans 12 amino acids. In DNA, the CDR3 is TGTGCCAGCATGACTCGACAGGCGACCCAGTACTTC. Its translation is CASMTRQATQYF.

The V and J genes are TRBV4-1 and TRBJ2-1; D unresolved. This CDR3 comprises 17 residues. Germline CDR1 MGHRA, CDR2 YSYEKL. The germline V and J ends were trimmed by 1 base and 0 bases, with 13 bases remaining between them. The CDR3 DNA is TGCGCCAGCAGCCAAGGCCCAGTCGAGTTCTCCTACAATGAGCAGTTCTTC. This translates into CASSQGPVEFSYNEQFF.

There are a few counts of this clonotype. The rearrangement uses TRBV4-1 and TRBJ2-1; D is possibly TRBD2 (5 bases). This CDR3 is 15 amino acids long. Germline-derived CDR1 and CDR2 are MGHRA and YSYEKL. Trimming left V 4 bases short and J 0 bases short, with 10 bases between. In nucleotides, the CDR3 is TGCGCCAGCAGCCCAGGACTGACCTCCTACAATGAGCAGTTCTTC. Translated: CASSPGLTSYNEQFF.

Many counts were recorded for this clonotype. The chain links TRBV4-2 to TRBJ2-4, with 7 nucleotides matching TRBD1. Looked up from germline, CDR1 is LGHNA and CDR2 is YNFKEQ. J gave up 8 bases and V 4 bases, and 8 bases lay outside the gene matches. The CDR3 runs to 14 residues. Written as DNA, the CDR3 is TGTGCCAGCAGCCCGACAGGGAGCGTGGACATTCAGTACTTC. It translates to CASSPTGSVDIQYF.

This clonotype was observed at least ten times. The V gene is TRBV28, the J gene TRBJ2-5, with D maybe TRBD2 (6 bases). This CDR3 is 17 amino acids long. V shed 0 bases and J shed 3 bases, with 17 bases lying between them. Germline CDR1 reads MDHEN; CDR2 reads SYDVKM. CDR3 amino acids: CASSLWPRGGTKETQYF. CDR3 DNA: TGTGCCAGCAGTTTATGGCCCCGAGGAGGGACGAAAGAGACCCAGTACTTC.

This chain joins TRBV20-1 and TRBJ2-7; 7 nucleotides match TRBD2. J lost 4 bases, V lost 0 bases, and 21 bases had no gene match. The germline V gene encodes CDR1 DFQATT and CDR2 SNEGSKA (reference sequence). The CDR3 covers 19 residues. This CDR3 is CSARDEGLLAGPRVYEQYF. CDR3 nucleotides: TGCAGTGCTAGAGACGAGGGACTTTTAGCGGGTCCCCGCGTTTACGAGCAGTACTTC.

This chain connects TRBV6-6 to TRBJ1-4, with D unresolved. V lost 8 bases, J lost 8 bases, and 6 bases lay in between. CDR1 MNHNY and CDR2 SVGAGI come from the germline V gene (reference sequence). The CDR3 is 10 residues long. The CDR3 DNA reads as TGTGCCAGCTTAGGAGAAAAACTGTTTTTT. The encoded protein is CASLGEKLFF.

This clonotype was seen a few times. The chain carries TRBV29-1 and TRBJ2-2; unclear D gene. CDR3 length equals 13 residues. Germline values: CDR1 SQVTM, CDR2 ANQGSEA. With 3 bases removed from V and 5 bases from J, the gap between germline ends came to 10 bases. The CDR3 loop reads CSVDKTRTGELFF. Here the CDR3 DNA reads TGCAGCGTTGATAAAACCCGGACCGGGGAGCTGTTTTTT.

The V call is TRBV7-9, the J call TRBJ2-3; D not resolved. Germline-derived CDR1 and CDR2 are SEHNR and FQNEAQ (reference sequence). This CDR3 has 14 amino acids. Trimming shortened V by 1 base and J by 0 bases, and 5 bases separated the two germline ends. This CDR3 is CASSLDGSTDTQYF. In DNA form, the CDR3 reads TGTGCCAGCAGCTTAGACGGTAGCACAGATACGCAGTATTTT.

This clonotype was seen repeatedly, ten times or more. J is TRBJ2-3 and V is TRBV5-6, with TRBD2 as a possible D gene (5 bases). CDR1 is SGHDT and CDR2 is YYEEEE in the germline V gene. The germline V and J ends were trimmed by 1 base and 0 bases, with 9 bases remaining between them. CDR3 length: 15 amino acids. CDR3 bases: TGTGCCAGCAGCTTGAGGGAGAGGAGCACAGATACGCAGTATTTT. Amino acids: CASSLRERSTDTQYF. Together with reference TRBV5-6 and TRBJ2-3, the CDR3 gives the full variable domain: DAGVTQSPTHLIKTRGQQVTLRCSPKSGHDTVSWYQQALGQGPQFIFQYYEEEERQRGNFPDRFSGHQFPNYSSELNVNALLLGDSALYLCASSLRERSTDTQYFGPGTRLTVL.

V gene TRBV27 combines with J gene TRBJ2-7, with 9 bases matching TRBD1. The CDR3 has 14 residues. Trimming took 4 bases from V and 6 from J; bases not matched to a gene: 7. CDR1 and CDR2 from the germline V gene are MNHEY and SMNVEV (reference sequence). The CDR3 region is CASSSTGQGAEQYF. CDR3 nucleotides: TGTGCCAGCAGTTCCACGGGACAGGGTGCCGAGCAGTACTTC.

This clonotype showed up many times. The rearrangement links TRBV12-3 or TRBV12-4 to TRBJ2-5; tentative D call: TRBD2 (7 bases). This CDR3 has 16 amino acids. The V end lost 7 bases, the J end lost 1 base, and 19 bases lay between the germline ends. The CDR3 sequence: CASTLGGLAVQETQYF. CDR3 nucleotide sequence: TGTGCCAGCACCCTGGGGGGGCTAGCGGTCCAAGAGACCCAGTACTTC.

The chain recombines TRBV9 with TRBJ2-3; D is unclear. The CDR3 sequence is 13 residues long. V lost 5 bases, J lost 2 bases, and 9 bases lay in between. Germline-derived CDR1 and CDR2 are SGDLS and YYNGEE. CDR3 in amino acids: CASREPPTDTQYF. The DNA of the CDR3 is TGTGCCAGCAGAGAGCCTCCCACAGATACGCAGTATTTT.

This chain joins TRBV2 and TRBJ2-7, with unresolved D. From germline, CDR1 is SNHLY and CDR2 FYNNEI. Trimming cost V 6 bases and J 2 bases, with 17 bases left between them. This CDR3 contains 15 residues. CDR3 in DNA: TGTGCCAGCAGAGCCTTTTATTCTTCCGCCTACGAGCAGTACTTC. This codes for CASRAFYSSAYEQYF.

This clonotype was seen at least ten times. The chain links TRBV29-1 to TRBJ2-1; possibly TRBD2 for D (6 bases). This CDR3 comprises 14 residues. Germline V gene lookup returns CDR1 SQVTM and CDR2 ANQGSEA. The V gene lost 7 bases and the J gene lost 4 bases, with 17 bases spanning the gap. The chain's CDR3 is CSGALLGGYNEQFF. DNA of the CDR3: TGCAGCGGTGCCCTGTTGGGAGGATACAATGAGCAGTTCTTC.

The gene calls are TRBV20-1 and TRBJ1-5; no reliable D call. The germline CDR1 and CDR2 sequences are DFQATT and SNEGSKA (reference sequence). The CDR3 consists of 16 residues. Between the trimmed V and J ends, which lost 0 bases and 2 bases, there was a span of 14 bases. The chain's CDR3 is CSARDLAGMGNQPQHF. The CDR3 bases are TGCAGTGCTAGAGATCTTGCGGGTATGGGCAATCAGCCCCAGCATTTT.

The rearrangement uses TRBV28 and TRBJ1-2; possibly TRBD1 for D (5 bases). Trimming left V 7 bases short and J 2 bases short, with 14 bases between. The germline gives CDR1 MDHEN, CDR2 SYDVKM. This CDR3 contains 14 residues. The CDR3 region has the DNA TGTGCCAGCAACTTCTGGGACCGAAACTATGGCTACACCTTC. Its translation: CASNFWDRNYGYTF.

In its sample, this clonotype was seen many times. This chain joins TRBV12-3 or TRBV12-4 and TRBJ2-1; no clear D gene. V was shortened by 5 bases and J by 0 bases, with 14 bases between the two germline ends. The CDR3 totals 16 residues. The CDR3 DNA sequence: TGTGCCAGCAGTCCCCGGGCCCCGGACTCCTACAATGAGCAGTTCTTC. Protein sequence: CASSPRAPDSYNEQFF.

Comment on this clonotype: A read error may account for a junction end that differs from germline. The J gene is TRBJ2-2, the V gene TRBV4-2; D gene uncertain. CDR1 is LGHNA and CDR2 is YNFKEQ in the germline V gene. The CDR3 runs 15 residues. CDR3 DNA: TGTGCCAGCAGCCAAGATCGGTCATACACTGGGGAGCTGTTTTTT. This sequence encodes CASSQDRSYTGELFF.

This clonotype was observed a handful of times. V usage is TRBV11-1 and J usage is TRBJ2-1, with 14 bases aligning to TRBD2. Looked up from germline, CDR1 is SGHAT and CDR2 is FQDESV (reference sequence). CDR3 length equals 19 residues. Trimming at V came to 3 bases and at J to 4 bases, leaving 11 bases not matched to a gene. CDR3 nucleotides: TGTGCCAGCAGCTTCACCGGACTAGCGGGAGGCCTAGAGTACAATGAGCAGTTCTTC. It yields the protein CASSFTGLAGGLEYNEQFF. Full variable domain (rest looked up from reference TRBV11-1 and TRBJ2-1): EAEVAQSPRYKITEKSQAVAFWCDPISGHATLYWYRQILGQGPELLVQFQDESVVDDSQLPKDRFSAERLKGVDSTLKIQPAELGDSAMYLCASSFTGLAGGLEYNEQFFGPGTRLTVL.

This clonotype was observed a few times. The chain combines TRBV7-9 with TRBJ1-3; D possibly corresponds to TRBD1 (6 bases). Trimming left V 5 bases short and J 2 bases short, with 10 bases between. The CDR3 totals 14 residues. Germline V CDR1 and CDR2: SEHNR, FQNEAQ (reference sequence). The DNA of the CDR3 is TGTGCCAGCAGCAGCGGGACAACTGGAAACACCATATATTTT. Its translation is CASSSGTTGNTIYF.

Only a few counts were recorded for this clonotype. The CDR3 sequence is CASSYRGLGQPQHF. CDR3 in DNA: TGTGCCAGCAGTTACAGGGGGCTTGGTCAGCCCCAGCATTTT. This rearrangement joins TRBV6-5 to TRBJ1-5; 7 bases map to TRBD1. CDR3 length: 14 residues. CDR1 and CDR2 from the germline V gene are MNHEY and SVGAGI. With V trimmed by 2 bases and J by 6 bases, 4 bases remained unmatched.

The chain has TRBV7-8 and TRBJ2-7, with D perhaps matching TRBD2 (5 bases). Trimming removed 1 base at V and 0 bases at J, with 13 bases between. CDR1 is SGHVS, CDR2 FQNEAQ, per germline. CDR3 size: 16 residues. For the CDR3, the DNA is TGTGCCAGCAGCTTAGTGGTTTTCGCGGGCTCCTACGAGCAGTACTTC. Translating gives CASSLVVFAGSYEQYF.

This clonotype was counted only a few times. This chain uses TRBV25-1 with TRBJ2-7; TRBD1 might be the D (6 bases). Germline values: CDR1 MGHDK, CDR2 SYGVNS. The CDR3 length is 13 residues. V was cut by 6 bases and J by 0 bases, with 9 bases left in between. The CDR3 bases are TGTGCCAGCAGGTGGACAGACTCCTACGAGCAGTACTTC. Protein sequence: CASRWTDSYEQYF.

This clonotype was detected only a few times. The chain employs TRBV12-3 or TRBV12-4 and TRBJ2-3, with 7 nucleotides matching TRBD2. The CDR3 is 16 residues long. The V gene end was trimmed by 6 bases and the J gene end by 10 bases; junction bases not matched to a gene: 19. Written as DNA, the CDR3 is TGTGCCAGCAGCAGAAGCAGGGCGGGAGTAGCGGGTTCGCAGTATTTT. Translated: CASSRSRAGVAGSQYF.

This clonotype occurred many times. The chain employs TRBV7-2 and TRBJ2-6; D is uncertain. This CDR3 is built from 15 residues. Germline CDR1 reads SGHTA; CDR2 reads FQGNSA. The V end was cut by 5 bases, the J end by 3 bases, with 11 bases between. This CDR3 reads CASSPDIYGANVLTF. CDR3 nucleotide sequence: TGTGCCAGCAGCCCCGACATCTATGGGGCCAACGTCCTGACTTTC.